These 24 T cell receptor beta chains share one sample of origin, sequenced in a study of TIL therapy for anti-PD-1-resistant metastatic lung cancer. As for time point: pre-treatment sample, taken before nivolumab and TIL therapy. Most excised metastases sampled were pleural nodules or supraclavicular lymph nodes. The immunoSEQ assay was v3. TCRdb keeps only in-frame clones here, not all; method: immunoSEQ multiplex PCR. This sample carries roughly 92,000 clones, 55% to 75% of them seen once, and the ten largest clones take around 9.9%. The sample here was tumor tissue, taken at baseline. These receptors were collected from a person aged 25-79 years with non-small cell lung cancer.

V is TRBV3-1 (or the pseudogene TRBV3-2) and J is TRBJ1-2, with D tentatively TRBD1 (6 bases). With 4 bases removed from V and 7 bases from J, the gap between germline ends came to 13 bases. CDR1 is LGHDT and CDR2 is YNNKEL in the germline V gene (reference sequence). CDR3 length: 13 residues. In DNA form, the CDR3 reads TGTGCCAGCAGCCTCAAGGACAGCTCTGGCTACACCTTC. Its protein is CASSLKDSSGYTF.

The count of this clone is one. This chain uses TRBV29-1 with TRBJ2-5, with D possibly TRBD2 on 7 matching bases. V lost 6 bases and J lost 4, with 15 bases in between. Germline CDR1 SQVTM, CDR2 ANQGSEA. This CDR3 contains 13 residues. This chain's CDR3 is CSVEGGAGETQYF. CDR3 bases: TGCAGCGTGGAGGGGGGGGCTGGAGAGACCCAGTACTTC. The full variable domain, its missing parts supplied by reference TRBV29-1 and TRBJ2-5, is SAVISQKPSRDICQRGTSLTIQCQVDSQVTMMFWYRQQPGQSLTLIATANQGSEATYESGFVIDKFPISRPNLTFSTLTVSNMSPEDSSIYLCSVEGGAGETQYFGPGTRLLVL.

This chain joins TRBV5-3 and TRBJ2-7; TRBD2 agrees at 12 bases. TRBV5-3 is flagged as an ORF with uncertain function. V shed 0 bases, J shed 5 bases, and the junction held 9 bases outside the gene matches. CDR3 length equals 17 residues. The DNA of the CDR3 is TGTGCCAGAAGCTTGGAGGCTAGCGGGGGGGAGAAGAACGAGCAGTACTTC. Translating gives CARSLEASGGEKNEQYF.

The chain's CDR3 is CASSSLAASTDTQYF. CDR3 nucleotides: TGCGCCAGCAGCTCACTAGCGGCTAGCACAGATACGCAGTATTTT. The genes are TRBV5-1 and TRBJ2-3; 8 bases line up with TRBD2. Germline CDR1 and CDR2: SGHRS and YFSETQ. The CDR3 is 15 residues long. The V gene end was trimmed by 3 bases and the J gene end by 0 bases; junction bases not matched to a gene: 3.

This clone was seen more than once but under ten times. The rearrangement joins TRBV10-3 to TRBJ2-1, with TRBD2 matching over 7 bases. The trim removed 5 bases at V and 0 bases at J, leaving 4 bases unmatched. Germline loops: CDR1 ENHRY, CDR2 SYGVKD. This CDR3 contains 15 residues. The CDR3 bases are TGTGCCATCAGTTTGGGGGGGAGCTCCTACAATGAGCAGTTCTTC. Its translation is CAISLGGSSYNEQFF.

The chain has TRBV3-1 (or the pseudogene TRBV3-2) and TRBJ2-5, with 8 bases lining up with TRBD2. V lost 0 bases to trimming and J lost 5 bases; unmatched junction nucleotides: 11. Germline CDR1 and CDR2: LGHDT and YNNKEL (reference sequence). The CDR3 covers 17 residues. The CDR3 spells CASSQDISGGGWETQYF. CDR3 DNA sequence: TGTGCCAGCAGCCAAGATATAAGCGGGGGCGGGTGGGAGACCCAGTACTTC.

The rearrangement uses TRBV7-2 and TRBJ2-7, with 12 bases that match TRBD2. CDR3 length: 14 amino acids. Germline V gene lookup returns CDR1 SGHTA and CDR2 FQGNSA. The V segment lost 5 bases and the J segment 6 bases; nucleotides outside the gene matches: 5. The CDR3 bases are TGTGCCAGCAGCCCGAGACTAGCGGGAGCCGAGCAGTACTTC. Its translation: CASSPRLAGAEQYF.

In its sample, this clone was seen once. The chain is built from TRBV27 and TRBJ1-2; D is perhaps TRBD1 (5 bases). Germline V lookup: CDR1 MNHEY, CDR2 SMNVEV (reference sequence). The CDR3 loop spans 14 amino acids. V lost 1 base to trimming and J lost 8 bases, with 14 bases between them. CDR3 DNA: TGTGCCAGCAGTTTATTTCAGGGTTCAAACGGCTACACCTTC. Translated: CASSLFQGSNGYTF.

The rearrangement joins TRBV29-1 to TRBJ2-4, with D perhaps matching TRBD2 (7 bases). The V gene lost 4 bases and the J gene lost 6 bases, with 19 bases spanning the gap. Germline-derived CDR1 and CDR2 are SQVTM and ANQGSEA. This CDR3 spans 15 amino acids. The CDR3 reads CSVVGTRGAGNIQYF. The CDR3 DNA reads TGCAGCGTTGTAGGGACTCGGGGGGCTGGAAACATTCAGTACTTC.

This clone was counted once. The genes are TRBV5-1 and TRBJ2-3; weak D call: TRBD1 (5 bases). CDR1 is SGHRS and CDR2 is YFSETQ in the germline V gene. The V end was cut by 0 bases, the J end by 5 bases, with 10 bases between. The CDR3 loop spans 14 amino acids. Written as DNA, the CDR3 is TGCGCCAGCAGCTTGGAGTGGGGCAGAGATACGCAGTATTTT. Translated, it gives CASSLEWGRDTQYF. The whole variable domain, remainder taken from reference TRBV5-1 and TRBJ2-3, is KAGVTQTPRYLIKTRGQQVTLSCSPISGHRSVSWYQQTPGQGLQFLFEYFSETQRNKGNFPGRFSGRQFSNSRSEMNVSTLELGDSALYLCASSLEWGRDTQYFGPGTRLTVL.

The V gene is TRBV11-2, the J gene TRBJ2-3; D is possibly TRBD1 or TRBD2 (5 bases each). Germline loops: CDR1 SGHAT, CDR2 FQNNGV. The V end lost 5 bases, the J end lost 1 base, and 10 bases lay between the germline ends. The CDR3 consists of 14 residues. The chain's CDR3 is CASSRLGGTDTQYF. CDR3 in DNA: TGTGCCAGCAGCCGTTTGGGGGGCACAGATACGCAGTATTTT. Looking up the rest from reference TRBV11-2 and TRBJ2-3 gives the full variable domain: EAGVAQSPRYKIIEKRQSVAFWCNPISGHATLYWYQQILGQGPKLLIQFQNNGVVDDSQLPKDRFSAERLKGVDSTLKIQPAKLEDSAVYLCASSRLGGTDTQYFGPGTRLTVL.

This CDR3 reads CASSPPAGGGYEQYF. CDR3 nucleotide sequence: TGTGCCAGCTCACCACCGGCGGGAGGCGGCTACGAGCAGTACTTC. The chain has TRBV18 and TRBJ2-7, with TRBD2 matching 8 bases. This CDR3 is 15 amino acids long. The germline V gene encodes CDR1 KGHSH and CDR2 LQKENI. J gave up 3 bases and V 0 bases, and 4 bases lay outside the gene matches. Using reference TRBV18 and TRBJ2-7 for the parts outside the CDR3, the full variable domain is NAGVMQNPRHLVRRRGQEARLRCSPMKGHSHVYWYRQLPEEGLKFMVYLQKENIIDESGMPKERFSAEFPKEGPSILRIQQVVRGDSAAYFCASSPPAGGGYEQYFGPGTRLTVT.

The CDR3, as DNA: TGTGCCAGCAGTTACGGTGGCGGCTACACCTTC. It yields the protein CASSYGGGYTF. This sequence joins TRBV6-2 or TRBV6-3 and TRBJ1-2; D gene unclear. The CDR3 covers 11 residues. V was shortened by 2 bases and J by 8 bases, with 6 bases between the two germline ends. Per germline, CDR1 MNHEY and CDR2 SVGEGT.

The chain uses TRBV7-2 and TRBJ2-7; tentatively, D is TRBD2 (5 bases). V lost 1 base, J lost 1 base, and 14 bases lay in between. CDR1 is SGHTA, CDR2 FQGNSA, per germline. CDR3 length: 16 residues. CDR3 sequence (DNA): TGTGCCAGCAGCTTAGGAGGAGCGGTCCCTTCCTACGAGCAGTACTTC. Its translation: CASSLGGAVPSYEQYF.

J is TRBJ2-5 and V is TRBV5-4; 12 bases align to TRBD2. The CDR3 sequence is 16 residues long. Germline lookup yields CDR1 SGHNT and CDR2 YYREEE (reference sequence). Trimming at V came to 4 bases and at J to 2 bases, leaving 6 bases not matched to a gene. CDR3 bases: TGTGCCAGCAGCCTAGGACTAGCGGGGTCACAAGAGACCCAGTACTTC. Translation gives CASSLGLAGSQETQYF.

The chain uses TRBV5-1 and TRBJ2-1; the D is unclear. Germline CDR1 SGHRS, CDR2 YFSETQ. The ends were cut back, 0 bases at V and 5 bases at J, with 9 bases in the middle. This CDR3 has 14 residues. The DNA of the CDR3 is TGCGCCAGCAGCTTGGTCACTTCCCACAATGAGCAGTTCTTC. It is translated as CASSLVTSHNEQFF. The entire variable domain, with the rest obtained from reference TRBV5-1 and TRBJ2-1, is as follows: KAGVTQTPRYLIKTRGQQVTLSCSPISGHRSVSWYQQTPGQGLQFLFEYFSETQRNKGNFPGRFSGRQFSNSRSEMNVSTLELGDSALYLCASSLVTSHNEQFFGPGTRLTVL.

This clone has more than one count but fewer than ten. The J gene is TRBJ2-1, the V gene TRBV4-3, with D maybe TRBD1 (6 bases). CDR1 is LGHNA, CDR2 YSLEER, per germline. V was pared by 2 bases and J by 5 bases, with 16 bases between. This CDR3 is 16 amino acids long. This CDR3 is CASSQSTGLSDNEQFF. Written as DNA, the CDR3 is TGCGCCAGCAGCCAATCCACAGGGTTATCCGACAATGAGCAGTTCTTC.

The V gene is TRBV6-5, the J gene TRBJ2-7; D perhaps matches TRBD2 (6 bases). V was cut by 8 bases and J by 4 bases, with 12 bases left in between. Germline loops: CDR1 MNHEY, CDR2 SVGAGI. CDR3 size: 12 residues. The CDR3 protein is CASGTEGYEQYF. CDR3 DNA: TGTGCCAGCGGGACGGAGGGGTACGAGCAGTACTTC.

This clone came up a few times. The rearrangement joins TRBV9 to TRBJ2-3; D not certain. Germline CDR1 SGDLS, CDR2 YYNGEE. The CDR3 has 12 amino acids. Trimming removed 4 bases at V and 2 bases at J, with 5 bases between. CDR3 protein: CASSKDTDTQYF. CDR3 in DNA: TGTGCCAGCAGCAAAGACACAGATACGCAGTATTTT.

J is TRBJ2-5 and V is TRBV29-1; TRBD1 is a possible D gene (6 bases). V gave up 6 bases and J gave up 9 bases, with 17 bases separating them. This CDR3 comprises 12 residues. CDR1 is SQVTM and CDR2 is ANQGSEA in the germline V gene. CDR3 sequence reads: CSVTRDTESQYF. DNA of the CDR3: TGCAGCGTGACCCGGGACACCGAGTCCCAGTACTTC.

The chain couples TRBV27 to TRBJ2-2; 10 nucleotides match TRBD1. This CDR3 has 15 residues. The J segment lost 5 bases and the V segment lost 5 bases, leaving 5 bases of the junction unmatched. Germline CDR1 MNHEY, CDR2 SMNVEV (reference sequence). DNA for the CDR3: TGTGCCAGCAGTCCTTGGACAGGGGGAACCGGGGAGCTGTTTTTT. It codes for CASSPWTGGTGELFF.

In its sample, this clone was seen once. The chain links TRBV7-9 to TRBJ1-2, with D hard to call. Germline V gives CDR1 SEHNR, CDR2 FQNEAQ (reference sequence). The CDR3 has 12 residues. Trimming took 5 bases from V and 6 from J, leaving 10 bases between them. Written as DNA, the CDR3 is TGTGCCAGCAGCCAGACTGGAAATGGCTACACCTTC. This encodes CASSQTGNGYTF.

The genes are TRBV9 and TRBJ2-2; D is unclear. The germline V and J ends were trimmed by 0 bases and 5 bases, with 5 bases remaining between them. CDR3 length equals 13 residues. Germline V gene data show CDR1 as SGDLS and CDR2 as YYNGEE. The chain's CDR3 is CASSVAWTGELFF. The CDR3 bases are TGTGCCAGCAGCGTAGCTTGGACCGGGGAGCTGTTTTTT.

The chain links TRBV2 to TRBJ2-4; TRBD2 aligns across 12 bases. The V gene's germline CDR1 is SNHLY and CDR2 FYNNEI. The CDR3 has 14 residues. J was trimmed by 7 bases and V by 5 bases; bases with no gene match: 3. CDR3 DNA: TGTGCCAGCAGTTTCGGACTAGCGGGGAACATTCAGTACTTC. Translated, it gives CASSFGLAGNIQYF.